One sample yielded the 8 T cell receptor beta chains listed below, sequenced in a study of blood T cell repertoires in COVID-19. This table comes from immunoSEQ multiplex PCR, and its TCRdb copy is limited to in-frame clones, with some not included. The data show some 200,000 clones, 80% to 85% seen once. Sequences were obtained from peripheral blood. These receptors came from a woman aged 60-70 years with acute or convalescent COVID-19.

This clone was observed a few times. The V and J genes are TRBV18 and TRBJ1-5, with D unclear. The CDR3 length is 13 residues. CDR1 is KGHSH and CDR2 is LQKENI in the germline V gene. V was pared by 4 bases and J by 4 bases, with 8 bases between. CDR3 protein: CASSRDENQPQHF. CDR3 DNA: TGTGCCAGCTCACGCGATGAGAATCAGCCCCAGCATTTT.

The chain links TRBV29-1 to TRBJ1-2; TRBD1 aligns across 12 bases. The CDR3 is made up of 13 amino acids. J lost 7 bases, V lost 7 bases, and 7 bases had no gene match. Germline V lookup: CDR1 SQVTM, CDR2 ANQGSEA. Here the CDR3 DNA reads TGCAGCGCTGGGGACAGGGGGCTCGGTGGCTACACCTTC. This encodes CSAGDRGLGGYTF.

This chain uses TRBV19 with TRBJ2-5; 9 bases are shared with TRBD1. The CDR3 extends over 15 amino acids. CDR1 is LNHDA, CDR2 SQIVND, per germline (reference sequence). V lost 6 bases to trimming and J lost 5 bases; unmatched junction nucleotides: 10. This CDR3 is CASSGQGLPGETQYF. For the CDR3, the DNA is TGTGCCAGTAGCGGACAGGGGTTACCGGGGGAGACCCAGTACTTC.

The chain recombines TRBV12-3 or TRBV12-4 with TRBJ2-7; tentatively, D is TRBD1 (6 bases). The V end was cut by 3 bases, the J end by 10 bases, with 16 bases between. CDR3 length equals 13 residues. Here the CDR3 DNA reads TGTGCCAGCAGTTTTGGACAGCGACTACGCCAGTACTTC. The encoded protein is CASSFGQRLRQYF.

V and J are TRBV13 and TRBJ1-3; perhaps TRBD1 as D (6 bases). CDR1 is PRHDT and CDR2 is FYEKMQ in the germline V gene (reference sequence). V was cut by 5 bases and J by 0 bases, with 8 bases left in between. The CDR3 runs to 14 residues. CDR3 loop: CASSQGFSGNTIYF. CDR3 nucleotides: TGTGCCAGCAGCCAGGGGTTCTCTGGAAACACCATATATTTT.

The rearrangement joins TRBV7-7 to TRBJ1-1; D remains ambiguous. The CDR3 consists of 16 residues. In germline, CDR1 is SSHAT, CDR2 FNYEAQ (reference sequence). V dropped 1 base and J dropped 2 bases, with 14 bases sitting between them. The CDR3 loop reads CASSLDSTLTNTEAFF. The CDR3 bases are TGTGCCAGCAGCTTAGACAGCACCCTTACTAACACTGAAGCTTTCTTT.

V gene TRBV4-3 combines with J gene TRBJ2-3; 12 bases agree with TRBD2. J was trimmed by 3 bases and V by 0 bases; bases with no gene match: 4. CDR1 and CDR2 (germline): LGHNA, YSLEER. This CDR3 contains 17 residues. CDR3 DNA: TGCGCCAGCAGCCAAGACCGAGGACTAGCGGGGACAGATACGCAGTATTTT. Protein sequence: CASSQDRGLAGTDTQYF.

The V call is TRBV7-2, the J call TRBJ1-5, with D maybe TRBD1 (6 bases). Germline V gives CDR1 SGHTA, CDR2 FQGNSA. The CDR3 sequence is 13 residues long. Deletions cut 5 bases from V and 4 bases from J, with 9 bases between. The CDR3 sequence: CASSPDRNQPQHF. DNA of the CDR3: TGTGCCAGCAGCCCGGACAGAAATCAGCCCCAGCATTTT.